A selection of T cell receptor beta chains follows, all from one sample in a study of blood T cell repertoires in COVID-19. The data were produced by immunoSEQ multiplex PCR, yet TCRdb's version contains in-frame clones alone and is incomplete. This table holds about 390,000 clones, more than 75% found once. Sequenced sample: peripheral blood. These receptor sequences come from a woman aged 55-75 years with COVID-19, enrolled during active disease. Each CDR3 is given without its conserved first and last residue.

TRBV24-1	TRBJ2-5	ATSDLGASRETQY
TRBV24-1	TRBJ2-1	ATSGPGVYNEQF
TRBV28	TRBJ1-5	ASSFGGHYQPQH
TRBV27	TRBJ1-1	ASSLWRGTEAF
TRBV5-4	TRBJ1-2	ASSLGGQGAAGYGYT
TRBV7-3	TRBJ1-4	ASSPSGKANEKLF
TRBV9	TRBJ2-1	ASSVVGSGGLSSYNEQF
TRBV28	TRBJ2-7	ASSTTGGSYEQY
TRBV3-1/TRBV3-2	TRBJ2-3	ASSRSGARTDTQY
TRBV6-5	TRBJ1-1	ASKVGTVTEAF
TRBV27	TRBJ1-4	ASSDMGATNEKLF
TRBV7-9	TRBJ1-1	ASSLEGQGGSEAF
TRBV23-1	TRBJ2-7	ASSQPQGRDNLYEQY
TRBV19	TRBJ2-2	ASSIGQGGLTGELF
TRBV4-2	TRBJ1-1	ASSQGRRLNTEAF
TRBV3-1/TRBV3-2	TRBJ1-5	ASSQAGSRNQPQH
TRBV9	TRBJ1-6	ASSSQNNSPLH
TRBV18	TRBJ1-4	ASSPGLAEKLF
TRBV5-4	TRBJ2-4	ASSLDSEIAKNIQY
TRBV5-1	TRBJ1-1	ASSSQVRNFEAF
TRBV12-5	TRBJ1-1	ASGHPGGGQYMNTEAF
TRBV21-1	TRBJ2-7	ASSPGSGENYEQY
TRBV7-9	TRBJ2-1	ASSFSLADYNEQF
TRBV12-5	TRBJ2-1	ASGSGQGYNEQF
TRBV15	TRBJ1-5	ATSREGKGGPQH
TRBV5-1	TRBJ1-1	ASNDRGFGTEAF
TRBV5-8	TRBJ2-5	ASSLNVGREAQY
TRBV6-6	TRBJ1-5	ASSSTDQPQH
TRBV6-5	TRBJ1-2	ASSKGAENYGYT
TRBV5-1	TRBJ1-2	ASSFYPSTGTKVYGYT
TRBV28	TRBJ2-5	ASGLAGGQTQY
TRBV5-4	TRBJ1-1	ASSLEPGGPLWNTEAF
TRBV9	TRBJ1-1	ASSGGGLNTEAF
TRBV6-5	TRBJ1-6	ASSYTAGFYNSPLH
TRBV18	TRBJ2-1	ASSPRTSGAGGEQF
TRBV5-1	TRBJ1-1	ASSLATGGDTEAF
TRBV12-5	TRBJ1-5	ASGLSWTGNVGPQH
TRBV5-6	TRBJ1-1	ASSLAAFTEAF
TRBV18	TRBJ2-3	ASSPGRGTDTQY
TRBV13	TRBJ1-2	ASSLLNYGYT
TRBV6-4	TRBJ2-7	ASIRGRHLSYEQY
TRBV7-6	TRBJ2-7	ASSLGGGARAYEQY
TRBV6-6	TRBJ1-5	ASSAQGNQPQH
TRBV18	TRBJ1-1	ASSPQRADTEAF
TRBV19	TRBJ1-5	ASRGGQVSNQPQH
TRBV20-1	TRBJ1-1	SPEGDAF
TRBV7-2	TRBJ1-3	ASSSSLGQGRNTIY
TRBV7-3	TRBJ2-7	ASSRGQYEQY
TRBV28	TRBJ1-3	ASSPPPGGGNTIY
TRBV10-3	TRBJ2-5	AISARLAGGGETQY